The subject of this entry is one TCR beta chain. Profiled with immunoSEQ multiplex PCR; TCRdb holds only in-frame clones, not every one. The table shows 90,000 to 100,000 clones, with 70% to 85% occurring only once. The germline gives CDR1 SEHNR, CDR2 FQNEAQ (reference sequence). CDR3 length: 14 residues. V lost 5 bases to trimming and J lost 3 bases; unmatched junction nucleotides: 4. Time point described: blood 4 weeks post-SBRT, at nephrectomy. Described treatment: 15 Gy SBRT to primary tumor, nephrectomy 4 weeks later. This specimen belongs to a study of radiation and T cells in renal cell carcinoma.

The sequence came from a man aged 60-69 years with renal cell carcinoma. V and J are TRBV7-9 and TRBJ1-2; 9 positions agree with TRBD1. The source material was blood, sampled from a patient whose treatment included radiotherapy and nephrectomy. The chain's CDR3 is CASSPQGADYGYTF. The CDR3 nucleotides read TGTGCCAGCAGCCCACAGGGGGCGGACTATGGCTACACCTTC. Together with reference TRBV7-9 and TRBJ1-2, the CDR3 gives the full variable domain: DTGVSQNPRHKITKRGQNVTFRCDPISEHNRLYWYRQTLGQGPEFLTYFQNEAQLEKSRLLSDRFSAERPKGSFSTLEIQRTEQGDSAMYLCASSPQGADYGYTFGSGTRLTVV.